This TCR beta chain derives from a study of post-analysis software for immune sequencing data. Unique molecular identifiers had been added to the TCR beta cDNA libraries. In TCRdb, the PCR reads were re-called with MiXCR into one record per CDR3 protein. The profile shows 180,000 or so distinct CDR3 sequences, approximately 28% of them singletons. The CDR3 spans 14 residues. Germline V gene data show CDR1 as SGHRS and CDR2 as YFSETQ. A word on this clonotype: Its antigen is undetermined. At one end the junction does not follow the germline gene, possibly because of a read error.

Study-wide results and caveats: There was significantly lower normalized Chao1 diversity in multiple sclerosis patients than in controls. About five TRBV segments appeared more often in patients than in controls, and TRBV5-6, TRBV5-1 and TRBV20-1 were among these.

V usage is TRBV5-1 and J usage is TRBJ2-1, with D possibly TRBD2 on 5 matching bases. The sample consisted of blood. The clonotype was recovered from a girl aged 2-17 years with multiple sclerosis. The CDR3 reads CASSPGLSYSEQFF. The CDR3 DNA reads TGCGCCAGCAGCCCCGGACTTTCATACAGTGAGCAGTTCTTC.